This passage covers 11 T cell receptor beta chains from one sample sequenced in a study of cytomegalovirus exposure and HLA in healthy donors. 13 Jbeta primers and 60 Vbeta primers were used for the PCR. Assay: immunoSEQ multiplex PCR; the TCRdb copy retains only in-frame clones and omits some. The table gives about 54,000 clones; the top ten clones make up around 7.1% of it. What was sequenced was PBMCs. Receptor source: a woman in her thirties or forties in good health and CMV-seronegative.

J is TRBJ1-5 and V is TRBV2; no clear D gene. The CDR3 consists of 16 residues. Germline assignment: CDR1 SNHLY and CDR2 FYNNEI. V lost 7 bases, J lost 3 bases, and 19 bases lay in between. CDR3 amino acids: CASTDPRETPNQPQHF. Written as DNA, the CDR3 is TGTGCCAGCACGGATCCCCGGGAAACTCCCAATCAGCCCCAGCATTTT.

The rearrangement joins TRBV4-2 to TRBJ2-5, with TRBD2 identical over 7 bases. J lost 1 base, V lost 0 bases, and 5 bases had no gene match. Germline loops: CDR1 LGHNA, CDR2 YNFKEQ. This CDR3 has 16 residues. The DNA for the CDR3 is TGTGCCAGCAGCCAAGAAGCGGGGTACCTCCAAGAGACCCAGTACTTC. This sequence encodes CASSQEAGYLQETQYF.

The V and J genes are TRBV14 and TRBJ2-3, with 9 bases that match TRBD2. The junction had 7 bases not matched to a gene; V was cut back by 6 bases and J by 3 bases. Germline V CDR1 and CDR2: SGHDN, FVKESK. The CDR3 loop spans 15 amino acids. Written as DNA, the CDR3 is TGTGCCAGCAGTTTAGCGGGAGTGGGGACAGATACGCAGTATTTT. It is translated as CASSLAGVGTDTQYF.

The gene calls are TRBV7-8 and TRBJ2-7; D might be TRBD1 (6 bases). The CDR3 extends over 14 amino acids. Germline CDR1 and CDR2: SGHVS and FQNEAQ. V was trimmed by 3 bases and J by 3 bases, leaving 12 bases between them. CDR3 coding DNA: TGTGCCAGCAGCTTGGGGGACATACGCTACGAGCAGTACTTC. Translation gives CASSLGDIRYEQYF.

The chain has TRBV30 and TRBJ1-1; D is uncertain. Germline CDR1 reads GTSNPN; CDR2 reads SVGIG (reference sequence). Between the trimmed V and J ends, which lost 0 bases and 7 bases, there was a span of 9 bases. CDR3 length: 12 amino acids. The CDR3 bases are TGTGCCTGGAGTGTGGTCGGTGTTGAAGCTTTCTTT. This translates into CAWSVVGVEAFF.

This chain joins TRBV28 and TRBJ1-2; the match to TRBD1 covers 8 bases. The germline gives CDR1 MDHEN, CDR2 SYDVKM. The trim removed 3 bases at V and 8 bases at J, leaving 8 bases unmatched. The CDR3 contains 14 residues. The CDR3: CASSLTGDLLGYTF. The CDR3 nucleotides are TGTGCCAGCAGTTTGACAGGGGATTTACTCGGCTACACCTTC.

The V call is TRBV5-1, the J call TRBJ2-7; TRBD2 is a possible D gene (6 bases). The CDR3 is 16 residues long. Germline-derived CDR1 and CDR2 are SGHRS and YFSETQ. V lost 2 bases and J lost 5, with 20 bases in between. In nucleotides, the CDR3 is TGCGCCAGCAGCTTAGCGTTTACCGGGACTTCTCACGAGCAGTACTTC. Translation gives CASSLAFTGTSHEQYF. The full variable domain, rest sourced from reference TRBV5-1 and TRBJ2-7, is KAGVTQTPRYLIKTRGQQVTLSCSPISGHRSVSWYQQTPGQGLQFLFEYFSETQRNKGNFPGRFSGRQFSNSRSEMNVSTLELGDSALYLCASSLAFTGTSHEQYFGPGTRLTVT.

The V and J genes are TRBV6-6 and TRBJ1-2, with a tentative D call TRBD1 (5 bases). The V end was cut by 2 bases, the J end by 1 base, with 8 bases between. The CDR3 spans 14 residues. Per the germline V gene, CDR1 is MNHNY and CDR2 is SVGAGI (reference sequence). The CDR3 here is CASSYGRDNYGYTF. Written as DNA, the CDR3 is TGTGCCAGCAGTTACGGCAGGGATAACTATGGCTACACCTTC.

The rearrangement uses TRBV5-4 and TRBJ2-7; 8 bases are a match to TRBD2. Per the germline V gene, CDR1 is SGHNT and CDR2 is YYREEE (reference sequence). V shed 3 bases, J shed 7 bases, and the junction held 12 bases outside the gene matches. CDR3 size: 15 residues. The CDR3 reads CASSSDTAGESEQYF. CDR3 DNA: TGTGCCAGCAGCTCGGATACAGCGGGAGAGAGTGAGCAGTACTTC.

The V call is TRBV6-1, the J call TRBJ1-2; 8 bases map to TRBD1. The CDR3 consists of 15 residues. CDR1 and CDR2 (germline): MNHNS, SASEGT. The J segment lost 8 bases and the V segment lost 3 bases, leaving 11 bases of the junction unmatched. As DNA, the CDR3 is TGTGCCAGCAGTGATCCCCAGGGGGCGTCTCTGGGCTACACCTTC. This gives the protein CASSDPQGASLGYTF.

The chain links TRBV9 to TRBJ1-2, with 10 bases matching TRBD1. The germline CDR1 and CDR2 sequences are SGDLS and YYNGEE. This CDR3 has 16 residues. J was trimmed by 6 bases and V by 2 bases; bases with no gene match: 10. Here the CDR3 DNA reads TGTGCCAGCAGCGTGAGGACAGGGGGGTTAGCGGATGGCTACACCTTC. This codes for CASSVRTGGLADGYTF. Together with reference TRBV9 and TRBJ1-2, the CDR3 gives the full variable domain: DSGVTQTPKHLITATGQRVTLRCSPRSGDLSVYWYQQSLDQGLQFLIQYYNGEERAKGNILERFSAQQFPDLHSELNLSSLELGDSALYFCASSVRTGGLADGYTFGSGTRLTVV.